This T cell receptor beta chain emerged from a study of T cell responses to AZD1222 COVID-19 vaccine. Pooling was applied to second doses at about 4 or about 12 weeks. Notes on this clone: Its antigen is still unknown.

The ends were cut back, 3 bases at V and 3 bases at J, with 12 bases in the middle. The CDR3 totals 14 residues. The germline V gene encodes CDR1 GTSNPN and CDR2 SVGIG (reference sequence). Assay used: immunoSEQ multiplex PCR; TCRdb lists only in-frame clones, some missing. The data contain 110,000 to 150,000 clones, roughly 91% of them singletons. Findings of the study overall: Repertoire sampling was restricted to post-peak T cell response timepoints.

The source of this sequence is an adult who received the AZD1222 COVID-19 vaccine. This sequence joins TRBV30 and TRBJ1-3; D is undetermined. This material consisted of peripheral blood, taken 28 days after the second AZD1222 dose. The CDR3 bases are TGTGCCTGGAGCCTAACTTCCAGTGGAAACACCATATATTTT. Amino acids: CAWSLTSSGNTIYF.